Presented here are 26 T cell receptor beta chains from one specimen sequenced in a study of T cell repertoires in cytomegalovirus infection. Their antigens remain unidentified. TCRdb re-called the reads through MiXCR, storing one row per CDR3 protein. The profile shows under 850,000 distinct CDR3 sequences, around 32% of them singletons. The source was cultured PBMCs, collected from culture after CMV antigen stimulation. These receptors were taken from a human donor in good health (CMV status not recorded). Some clones in this sample may be carry-over from other donors' samples.

The genes are TRBV14 and TRBJ2-1, with TRBD2 matching over 11 bases. Per the germline V gene, CDR1 is SGHDN and CDR2 is FVKESK. The CDR3 has 17 residues. The junction had 10 bases not matched to a gene; V was cut back by 4 bases and J by 5 bases. CDR3 nucleotides: TGTGCCAGCAGCCGAACGACTAGCGGGAAGATTCACAATGAGCAGTTCTTC. Translating it yields CASSRTTSGKIHNEQFF.

This clonotype was found many times. The chain is built from TRBV7-2 and TRBJ2-1; D call uncertain. CDR1 and CDR2 from the germline V gene are SGHTA and FQGNSA. The CDR3 loop spans 13 amino acids. Trimming pared 1 base from V and 8 bases from J, leaving 9 bases between. The CDR3 loop is CASSLEVRDEQFF. In DNA form, the CDR3 reads TGTGCCAGCAGCTTAGAAGTCCGCGATGAGCAGTTCTTC.

This clonotype occurred a few times. This chain connects TRBV6-2 or TRBV6-3 to TRBJ1-6, with 7 bases lining up with TRBD1. The V and J ends lost 7 bases and 8 bases, in that order; junction bases with no gene match: 8. The CDR3 is 14 residues long. The germline V gene has CDR1 MNHEY and CDR2 SVGEGT. The CDR3 sequence: CASTLTGKDSPLHF. CDR3 in DNA: TGTGCCAGCACTCTGACAGGGAAGGATTCACCCCTCCACTTT.

This chain links TRBV10-2 with TRBJ2-7, with TRBD2 identical over 7 bases. CDR1 is WSHSY and CDR2 is SAAADI in the germline V gene. The CDR3 length is 17 residues. Trimming cost V 0 bases and J 0 bases; bases outside gene matches: 8. CDR3 nucleotide sequence: TGCGCCAGCAGTGAGTCGCAGCGGGGCCTCTCCTCCTACGAGCAGTACTTC. It codes for CASSESQRGLSSYEQYF.

This clonotype was counted once. The chain has TRBV20-1 and TRBJ1-2; 7 bases are a match to TRBD1. This CDR3 is built from 12 residues. Germline-derived CDR1 and CDR2 are DFQATT and SNEGSKA (reference sequence). Trimming removed 6 bases from V and 8 bases from J; junction bases left unmatched: 9. The CDR3 sequence: CSARQGEGGYTF. CDR3 DNA sequence: TGCAGTGCGAGACAGGGCGAGGGAGGCTACACCTTC.

The gene calls are TRBV20-1 and TRBJ2-3; D unclear. V was shortened by 0 bases and J by 0 bases, with 7 bases between the two germline ends. The CDR3 runs 14 residues. Germline V gene data show CDR1 as DFQATT and CDR2 as SNEGSKA (reference sequence). CDR3 protein: CSAREFESTDTQYF. The CDR3 DNA sequence: TGCAGTGCTAGAGAATTTGAGAGCACAGATACGCAGTATTTT.

V gene TRBV5-1 combines with J gene TRBJ2-5; TRBD2 matches at 11 bases. There are 17 residues in the CDR3. In germline, CDR1 is SGHRS, CDR2 YFSETQ. V shed 1 base, J shed 4 bases, and the junction held 9 bases outside the gene matches. CDR3 coding DNA: TGCGCCAGCAGCTTGTCGTTAGCGGGGGGGATGGCAGAGACCCAGTACTTC. Amino acid sequence: CASSLSLAGGMAETQYF.

This clonotype was detected only once. The chain is built from TRBV3-1 and TRBJ2-3, with TRBD2 matching 8 bases. This CDR3 comprises 17 residues. The germline CDR1 and CDR2 sequences are LGHDT and YNNKEL (reference sequence). J gave up 3 bases and V 0 bases, and 8 bases lay outside the gene matches. The CDR3 DNA reads as TGTGCCAGCAGCCAAGATTGGAGCGGGGGATTTACAGATACGCAGTATTTT. This codes for CASSQDWSGGFTDTQYF.

This sequence joins TRBV11-2 and TRBJ1-4; 9 positions match TRBD1. Germline-derived CDR1 and CDR2 are SGHAT and FQNNGV. This CDR3 is 15 amino acids long. Losses at the gene ends were 5 bases for V and 5 bases for J; bases not matched to a gene: 6. The CDR3 is CASSNTGGGNEKLFF. Here the CDR3 DNA reads TGTGCCAGCAGCAATACAGGGGGCGGGAATGAAAAACTGTTTTTT.

This clonotype appeared a few times. This rearrangement joins TRBV4-1 to TRBJ2-7; TRBD2 aligns across 10 bases. This CDR3 contains 16 residues. V dropped 1 base and J dropped 5; count of bases not matched to a gene: 8. The germline CDR1 and CDR2 sequences are MGHRA and YSYEKL. CDR3 sequence (DNA): TGCGCCAGCAGCCAAGCACCACTAGCGGGGATCGACGAGCAGTACTTC. Protein sequence: CASSQAPLAGIDEQYF.

This clonotype was seen only once. This rearrangement joins TRBV6-5 to TRBJ1-4, with TRBD1 matching 8 bases. CDR1 and CDR2 from the germline V gene are MNHEY and SVGAGI. There are 15 residues in the CDR3. V trimming: 6 bases; J trimming: 7 bases; junction bases outside the gene matches: 10. DNA for the CDR3: TGTGCCAGCAGCACGACAGGGGCTTCAACTGAAAAACTGTTTTTT. This sequence encodes CASSTTGASTEKLFF.

V is TRBV7-9 and J is TRBJ1-1; D unresolved. CDR1 SEHNR and CDR2 FQNEAQ come from the germline V gene (reference sequence). Between the trimmed V and J ends, which lost 2 bases and 1 base, there was a span of 11 bases. The CDR3 is made up of 15 amino acids. CDR3 DNA: TGTGCCAGCAGCTTATCGTGGACGACGAACACTGAAGCTTTCTTT. Translating it yields CASSLSWTTNTEAFF.

The sample holds many counts of this clonotype. The chain is built from TRBV7-2 and TRBJ2-2; TRBD2 matches at 11 bases. The CDR3 has 14 amino acids. Per the germline V gene, CDR1 is SGHTA and CDR2 is FQGNSA. The junction had 4 bases not matched to a gene; V was cut back by 11 bases and J by 2 bases. This chain's CDR3 is CAVGTSGNTGELFF. The DNA of the CDR3 is TGTGCCGTCGGGACTAGCGGAAACACCGGGGAGCTGTTTTTT.

This clonotype was detected a few times. The chain combines TRBV7-6 with TRBJ1-1; 9 bases agree with TRBD1. From germline, CDR1 is SGHVS and CDR2 FNYEAQ. CDR3 length equals 15 residues. V shed 3 bases, J shed 5 bases, and the junction held 7 bases outside the gene matches. CDR3 DNA sequence: TGTGCCAGCAGCTTTGGGACAGGGCGGGAGACTGAAGCTTTCTTT. Translated, it gives CASSFGTGRETEAFF. The full variable domain, with the rest looked up from reference TRBV7-6 and TRBJ1-1, is GAGVSQSPRYKVTKRGQDVALRCDPISGHVSLYWYRQALGQGPEFLTYFNYEAQQDKSGLPNDRFSAERPEGSISTLTIQRTEQRDSAMYRCASSFGTGRETEAFFGQGTRLTVV.

The V and J genes are TRBV27 and TRBJ1-1, with a tentative D call TRBD1 (5 bases). CDR1 is MNHEY and CDR2 is SMNVEV in the germline V gene (reference sequence). The CDR3 is 12 amino acids. The V and J ends lost 3 bases and 8 bases respectively, with 10 bases between them. CDR3 nucleotide sequence: TGTGCCAGCAGTTTGCCGGAGGGGGAAGCTTTCTTT. Translated, it gives CASSLPEGEAFF.

This clonotype was seen ten or more times. This chain connects TRBV7-2 to TRBJ1-1; weak D call: TRBD1 (6 bases). V dropped 5 bases and J dropped 4 bases, with 14 bases sitting between them. Germline V lookup: CDR1 SGHTA, CDR2 FQGNSA. This CDR3 has 14 amino acids. CDR3 in DNA: TGTGCCAGCAGCCCCTCTACAGGGAGCACTGAAGCTTTCTTT. It codes for CASSPSTGSTEAFF.

The chain carries TRBV6-6 and TRBJ2-1; the D is unclear. Trimming removed 2 bases from V and 10 bases from J, with 9 bases in between. This CDR3 has 12 amino acids. Per germline, CDR1 MNHNY and CDR2 SVGAGI (reference sequence). CDR3 protein: CASSYIWAEQFF. The CDR3 nucleotides are TGTGCCAGCAGTTACATTTGGGCGGAGCAGTTCTTC.

The chain links TRBV2 to TRBJ1-4, with D uncertain. V was shortened by 5 bases and J by 0 bases, with 22 bases between the two germline ends. The CDR3 extends over 19 amino acids. Germline assignment: CDR1 SNHLY and CDR2 FYNNEI. This CDR3 reads CASSPSQMWWASTNEKLFF. Written as DNA, the CDR3 is TGTGCCAGCAGTCCTTCCCAAATGTGGTGGGCTTCAACTAATGAAAAACTGTTTTTT.

The V and J genes are TRBV14 and TRBJ2-1, with TRBD2 matching 8 bases. This CDR3 comprises 16 residues. Trimming removed 0 bases from V and 5 bases from J; junction bases left unmatched: 6. The germline V gene encodes CDR1 SGHDN and CDR2 FVKESK. In nucleotides, the CDR3 is TGTGCCAGCAGCCAAGAGCCCAGCGGGGGCAACAATGAGCAGTTCTTC. Translating it yields CASSQEPSGGNNEQFF.

The V gene is TRBV7-8, the J gene TRBJ2-1; D call uncertain. V lost 5 bases, J lost 7 bases, and 15 bases lay in between. The V gene's germline CDR1 is SGHVS and CDR2 FQNEAQ. The CDR3 contains 14 residues. CDR3 residues: CASSQGFLRNEQFF. The CDR3 coding sequence is TGTGCCAGCAGCCAAGGCTTTTTGCGAAATGAGCAGTTCTTC.

The genes are TRBV12-5 and TRBJ2-5; D is perhaps TRBD1 (5 bases). The length of the CDR3 is 15 residues. V was pared by 1 base and J by 5 bases, with 14 bases between. Germline values: CDR1 LGHNT, CDR2 FRNRAP. CDR3 in amino acids: CASGLAQGPGETQYF. The CDR3 DNA is TGTGCTAGTGGTTTGGCGCAGGGTCCCGGGGAGACCCAGTACTTC.

This clonotype has a count of ten or more. The rearrangement links TRBV7-9 to TRBJ1-6; 10 bases match TRBD1. The CDR3 runs to 14 residues. From germline, CDR1 is SEHNR and CDR2 FQNEAQ (reference sequence). Trimming took 5 bases from V and 8 from J; bases not matched to a gene: 3. CDR3 sequence: CASSRQGADSPLHF. The CDR3 DNA sequence: TGTGCCAGCAGCCGACAGGGGGCGGATTCACCCCTCCACTTT.

This clonotype was seen only a few times. The CDR3 reads CASSFSGRVDTQYF. Written as DNA, the CDR3 is TGTGCCAGCAGCTTTAGCGGGAGAGTGGATACGCAGTATTTT. The V gene is TRBV5-4, the J gene TRBJ2-3; 9 bases align to TRBD2. This CDR3 has 14 amino acids. J gave up 6 bases and V 2 bases, and 4 bases lay outside the gene matches. Per germline, CDR1 SGHNT and CDR2 YYREEE (reference sequence).

This clonotype was recorded a few times. This sequence joins TRBV7-2 and TRBJ2-5, with D perhaps matching TRBD2 (5 bases). Germline values: CDR1 SGHTA, CDR2 FQGNSA. V was cut by 3 bases and J by 1 base, with 15 bases left in between. The CDR3 length is 16 residues. CDR3 region: CASSFSGAEIQETQYF. In DNA form, the CDR3 reads TGTGCCAGCAGCTTTTCAGGAGCGGAGATCCAAGAGACCCAGTACTTC.

This chain connects TRBV12-3 or TRBV12-4 to TRBJ1-4; TRBD1 matches 7 bases. J lost 7 bases, V lost 5 bases, and 4 bases had no gene match. This CDR3 has 13 amino acids. This CDR3 is CASSGQGVEKLFF. The CDR3 DNA reads as TGTGCCAGCAGTGGGCAGGGGGTTGAAAAACTGTTTTTT.

This clonotype was counted many times. The rearrangement links TRBV7-2 to TRBJ2-3; D is unclear. V lost 3 bases to trimming and J lost 0 bases, with 7 bases between them. The germline V gene has CDR1 SGHTA and CDR2 FQGNSA. The CDR3 consists of 14 residues. This CDR3 is CASSFGQSTDTQYF. CDR3 in DNA: TGTGCCAGCAGCTTTGGGCAGAGCACAGATACGCAGTATTTT.